This T cell receptor beta chain was identified during a study of cytomegalovirus exposure and HLA in healthy donors. Study results and caveats: Analyses of presence and absence presupposed an approximately uniform sequencing depth across donors. Sequencing artifact likely explains a cluster of highly shared sequence variants. Common viral pathogens (according to a later analysis) appeared linked to several of the most significant clusters.

Amplification used 60 Vbeta primers and 13 Jbeta primers. Method: immunoSEQ multiplex PCR; TCRdb's copy keeps in-frame clones and lacks some. The data contain approximately 80,000 clones, 55% to 85% of them seen just once; the ten biggest clones take up over 8.5%. Unrecorded immune exposure was likely among donors, who were nominally healthy when sampled. Comments on this clone: No antigen is known for it.

V was trimmed by 6 bases and J by 6 bases, leaving 18 bases between them. Germline CDR1 is SGHNT and CDR2 is YYREEE (reference sequence). The CDR3 is 14 amino acids. Specimen: PBMCs. J is TRBJ1-1 and V is TRBV5-4; maybe TRBD1 (6 bases). The sequence derives from a woman aged 40-49 years in good health and CMV-seropositive. The CDR3 is CASTDTGTPSEAFF. The CDR3 coding sequence is TGTGCCAGCACCGACACAGGGACCCCATCTGAAGCTTTCTTT. Complete variable domain (other parts from reference TRBV5-4 and TRBJ1-1): ETGVTQSPTHLIKTRGQQVTLRCSSQSGHNTVSWYQQALGQGPQFIFQYYREEENGRGNFPPRFSGLQFPNYSSELNVNALELDDSALYLCASTDTGTPSEAFFGQGTRLTVV.